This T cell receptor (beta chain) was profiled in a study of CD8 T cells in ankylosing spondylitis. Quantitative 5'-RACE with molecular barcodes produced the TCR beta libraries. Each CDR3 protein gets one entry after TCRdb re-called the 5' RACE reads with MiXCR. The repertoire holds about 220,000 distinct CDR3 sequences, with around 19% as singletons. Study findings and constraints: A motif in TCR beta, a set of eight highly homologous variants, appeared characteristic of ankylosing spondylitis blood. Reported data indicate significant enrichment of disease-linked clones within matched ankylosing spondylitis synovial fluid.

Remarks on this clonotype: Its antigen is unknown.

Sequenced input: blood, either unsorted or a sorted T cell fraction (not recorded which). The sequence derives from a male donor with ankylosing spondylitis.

CDR3 in amino acids: CASSYSAGGLLPEQFF. CDR3 in DNA: TGTGCCAGCAGTTACTCGGCGGGAGGGCTGCTTCCTGAGCAGTTCTTC. This chain uses TRBV6-2 or TRBV6-3 with TRBJ2-1; TRBD2 aligns across 9 bases. J was trimmed by 9 bases and V by 0 bases; bases with no gene match: 9. The CDR3 sequence is 16 residues long. Germline CDR1 is MNHEY and CDR2 is SVGEGT.